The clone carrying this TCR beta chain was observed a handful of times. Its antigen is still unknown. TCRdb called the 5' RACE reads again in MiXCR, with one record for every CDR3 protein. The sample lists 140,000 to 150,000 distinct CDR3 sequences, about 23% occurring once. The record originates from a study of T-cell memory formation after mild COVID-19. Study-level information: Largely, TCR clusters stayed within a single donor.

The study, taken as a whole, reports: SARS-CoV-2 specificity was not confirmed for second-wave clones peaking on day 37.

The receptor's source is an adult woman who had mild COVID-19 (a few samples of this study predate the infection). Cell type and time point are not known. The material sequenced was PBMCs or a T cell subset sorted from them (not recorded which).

CDR3: CASSPTGTVNTEAFF. CDR3 nucleotide sequence: TGTGCCAGCAGCCCGACCGGGACAGTGAACACTGAAGCTTTCTTT. The J gene is TRBJ1-1, the V gene TRBV7-9, with 7 nucleotides matching TRBD1. Germline V gives CDR1 SEHNR, CDR2 FQNEAQ (reference sequence). This CDR3 region has 15 residues. The V gene end was trimmed by 5 bases and the J gene end by 0 bases; junction bases not matched to a gene: 6.